This TCR beta chain came from a study of response to subunit inactivated influenza vaccine. TCRdb reprocessed the RT-PCR reads with MiXCR, giving one entry per CDR3 protein. This table has roughly 780,000 distinct CDR3 sequences, 18% appearing once. CDR1 and CDR2 (germline): SGHNT, YYREEE (reference sequence). Trimming at V came to 4 bases and at J to 0 bases, leaving 10 bases not matched to a gene. The CDR3 runs to 17 residues. This sequence originates from a man aged 50-60 years who received an inactivated influenza vaccine. V is TRBV5-4 and J is TRBJ2-3; the match to TRBD2 covers 8 bases. Sequenced material: PBMCs from blood, taken approximately 5 days after vaccination. For the CDR3, the DNA is TGTGCCAGCAGCCAACTTCTCCGGGGGGGGAGCACAGATACGCAGTATTTT. This translates into CASSQLLRGGSTDTQYF.